The text below deals with one T cell receptor beta chain. The CDR3 consists of 14 residues. The ends were cut back, 4 bases at V and 2 bases at J, with 15 bases in the middle. Germline V gene sequence: CDR1 GTSNPN, CDR2 SVGIG (reference sequence). This specimen belongs to a study of blood T cell repertoires in COVID-19. Donors in Cohort 3 counted as recovered after two negative PCRs, clearance, or symptom resolution. Here immunoSEQ multiplex PCR was the method, and the copy in TCRdb shows in-frame clones only, minus some. The sample records 150,000 to 200,000 clones, roughly 88% being singletons. This chain joins TRBV30 and TRBJ2-7; D possibly corresponds to TRBD2 (5 bases). The TCR comes from a woman between 18 and 29 years old who had recovered from COVID-19. Sequenced input: PBMCs or T cells enriched from blood (not recorded which). DNA of the CDR3: TGTGCCTGGAAGTTCGGGGAGACGGCCTACGAGCAGTACTTC. Its protein product is CAWKFGETAYEQYF.